This T cell receptor (beta chain) was recovered during a study of blood T cell repertoires in COVID-19. For the study at large: Sites across the United States, Italy and Spain contributed samples from acute and convalescent COVID-19. Sample material is recorded as cDNA or gDNA derived from T cells, B-cell-depleted T cells, or PBMCs.

Original handling: Quantification of nucleated cells was approximated via reference gene primer amplification. Profiled with immunoSEQ multiplex PCR; TCRdb holds only in-frame clones, not every one. V, J and clone size were drawn from that table, and D and trimming were deduced from the DNA. The sample records more than 85,000 clones, 60% to 80% being singletons. The V and J ends lost 4 bases and 7 bases respectively, with 13 bases between them. Germline assignment: CDR1 SQVTM and CDR2 ANQGSEA. This CDR3 contains 12 residues. V and J are TRBV29-1 and TRBJ1-2; D not certain. The clonotype originates from a woman at least 80 years old with active or convalescent COVID-19. The sample taken for sequencing was peripheral blood. CDR3 amino acids: CSVGLRDSGYTF. In nucleotides, the CDR3 is TGCAGCGTTGGATTGAGGGATTCTGGCTACACCTTC.